This is a list of T cell receptor beta chains from one sample in a study of T cell responses to AZD1222 COVID-19 vaccine. The method was immunoSEQ multiplex PCR; TCRdb's version includes in-frame clones alone and lacks a portion of them. The sample lists roughly 130,000 clones; roughly 89% were seen once. This sample comprised peripheral blood, obtained on day 0 of AZD1222 vaccination. The origin of the receptors is an adult in good health. CDR3s include the opening cysteine and the closing phenylalanine or tryptophan. The D gene is left open where the match is weak. Size is omitted from some rows. Given values are once, few, many or a class for expanded clones.

TRBV27,TRBD1,TRBJ1-4,-,TGTGCCAGCAGTTTAAGCAGGGGGACTGAAAAACTGTTTTTT,CASSLSRGTEKLFF
TRBV27,TRBD1,TRBJ1-5,many,TGTGCCAGCAGTGCAAGGGCGACAGGGGTCTTCGGCAATCAGCCCCAGCATTTT,CASSARATGVFGNQPQHF
TRBV19,-,TRBJ2-1,-,TGTGCCAGTAGTATCGGGCCGTGGGATGAGCAGTTCTTC,CASSIGPWDEQFF
TRBV7-9,TRBD1,TRBJ1-1,-,TGTGCCAGCAGCTTGACGGGACAGGTGAACACTGAAGCTTTCTTT,CASSLTGQVNTEAFF
TRBV19,-,TRBJ1-1,-,TGTGCCAGTAGTATCGGATCCGGGGTGAACACTGAAGCTTTCTTT,CASSIGSGVNTEAFF
TRBV9,TRBD2,TRBJ2-1,-,TGTGCCAGCAGCGTAGGTCTCTGGCGGGAGGGCCCCCACAATGAGCAGTTCTTC,CASSVGLWREGPHNEQFF
TRBV6-1,-,TRBJ1-3,-,TGTGCCAGCAGTCCATCTGGAAACACCATATATTTT,CASSPSGNTIYF
TRBV18,-,TRBJ2-3,-,TGTGCCAGCTGGGTAGGGAGACGATCAACAGATACGCAGTATTTT,CASWVGRRSTDTQYF
TRBV16,-,TRBJ2-7,many,TGTGCCAGCAGCCACTTCCGACAGGCCTACGAGCAGTACTTC,CASSHFRQAYEQYF
TRBV7-9,-,TRBJ1-5,-,TGTGCCAGCAGCTTAAGCCGAAATCAGCCCCAGCATTTT,CASSLSRNQPQHF